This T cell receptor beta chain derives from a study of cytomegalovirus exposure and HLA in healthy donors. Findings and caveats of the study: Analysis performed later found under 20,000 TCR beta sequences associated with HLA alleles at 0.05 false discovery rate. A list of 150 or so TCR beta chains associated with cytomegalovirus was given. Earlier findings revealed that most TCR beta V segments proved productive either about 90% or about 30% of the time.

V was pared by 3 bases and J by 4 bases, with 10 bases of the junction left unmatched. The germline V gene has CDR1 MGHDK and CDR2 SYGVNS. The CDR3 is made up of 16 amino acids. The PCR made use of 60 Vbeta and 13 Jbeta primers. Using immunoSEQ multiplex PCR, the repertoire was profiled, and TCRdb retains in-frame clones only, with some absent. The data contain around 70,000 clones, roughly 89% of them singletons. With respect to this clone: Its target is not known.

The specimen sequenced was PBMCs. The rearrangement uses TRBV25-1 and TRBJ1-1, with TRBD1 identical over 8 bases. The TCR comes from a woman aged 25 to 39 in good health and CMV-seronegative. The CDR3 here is CASSDLRQGASTEAFF. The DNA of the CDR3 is TGTGCCAGCAGTGATCTCCGTCAGGGGGCAAGCACTGAAGCTTTCTTT.